Shown below are 6 T cell receptor beta chains from a single sample sequenced in a study of T cell responses to AZD1222 COVID-19 vaccine. Clones were sequenced by immunoSEQ multiplex PCR, and TCRdb holds only the in-frame ones, with some missing. The sample shows approximately 150,000 clones, over 75% of them seen only once. The input for sequencing was peripheral blood, taken on day 0 of AZD1222 vaccination. These receptors all come from an adult in good health.

This clone is a singleton in its sample. The chain recombines TRBV6-1 with TRBJ1-1; 9 bases agree with TRBD1. Trimming took 5 bases from V and 5 from J; bases not matched to a gene: 9. In germline, CDR1 is MNHNS, CDR2 SASEGT. The CDR3 loop spans 15 amino acids. CDR3 nucleotides: TGTGCCAGCAGTTCCGGGACAGGGTTGGGAACTGAAGCTTTCTTT. Its protein is CASSSGTGLGTEAFF.

V is TRBV4-2 and J is TRBJ1-6; unclear D gene. This CDR3 contains 15 residues. CDR1 and CDR2 from the germline V gene are LGHNA and YNFKEQ. The ends were cut back, 3 bases at V and 7 bases at J, with 13 bases in the middle. CDR3 loop: CASSQEARLNSPLHF. CDR3 DNA sequence: TGTGCCAGCAGCCAGGAGGCACGGTTGAATTCACCCCTCCACTTT.

J is TRBJ2-5 and V is TRBV21-1; the DNA was not used to check the table's D call, TRBD1. TRBV21-1 is designated a pseudogene. The CDR3 has 16 residues. In DNA, the CDR3 is TGTGCCAGCAGCACTGACGGGACAGGGACCCAAGAGACCCAGTACTTC. Amino acids: CASSTDGTGTQETQYF.

This clone showed up just once. The chain uses TRBV5-1 and TRBJ2-7; 9 nucleotides match TRBD2. The germline gives CDR1 SGHRS, CDR2 YFSETQ. This CDR3 has 15 residues. V lost 0 bases, J lost 0 bases, and 1 base stayed unmatched. Here the CDR3 DNA reads TGCGCCAGCAGCTTGGGACTAGCGGACTCCTACGAGCAGTACTTC. Protein sequence: CASSLGLADSYEQYF.

This chain joins TRBV5-1 and TRBJ1-1; 11 bases are shared with TRBD1. V dropped 7 bases and J dropped 5; count of bases not matched to a gene: 16. The CDR3 has 17 amino acids. CDR1 and CDR2 from the germline V gene are SGHRS and YFSETQ. The CDR3 loop is CASSLPRDRGSRTEAFF. The CDR3 DNA is TGCGCCAGCTCCCTCCCCCGGGACAGGGGGAGTCGGACTGAAGCTTTCTTT.

V gene TRBV19 combines with J gene TRBJ1-6; tentatively, D is TRBD1 (5 bases). Trimming left V 7 bases short and J 7 bases short, with 17 bases between. Germline V lookup: CDR1 LNHDA, CDR2 SQIVND (reference sequence). This CDR3 spans 15 amino acids. The CDR3 bases are TGTGCCAGTACCACGACAGCTCCAGGGAATTCACCCCTCCACTTT. Its translation: CASTTTAPGNSPLHF.